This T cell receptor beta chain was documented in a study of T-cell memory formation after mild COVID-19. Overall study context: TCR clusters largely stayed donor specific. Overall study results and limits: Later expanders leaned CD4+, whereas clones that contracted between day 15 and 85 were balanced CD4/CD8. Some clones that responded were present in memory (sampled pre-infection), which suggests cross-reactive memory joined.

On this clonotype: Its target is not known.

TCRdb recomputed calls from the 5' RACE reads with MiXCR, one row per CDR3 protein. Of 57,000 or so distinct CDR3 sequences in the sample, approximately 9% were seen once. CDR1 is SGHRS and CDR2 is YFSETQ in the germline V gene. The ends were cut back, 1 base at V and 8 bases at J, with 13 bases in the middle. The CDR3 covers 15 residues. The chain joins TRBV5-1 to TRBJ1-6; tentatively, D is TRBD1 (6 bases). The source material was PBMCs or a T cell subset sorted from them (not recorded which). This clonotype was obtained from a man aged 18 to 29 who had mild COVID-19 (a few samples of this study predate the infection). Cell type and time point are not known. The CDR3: CASSLNGQTYSPLHF. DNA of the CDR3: TGCGCCAGCAGCTTGAATGGACAGACCTATTCACCCCTCCACTTT.